Below, 20 T cell receptor beta chains from the same sample are listed, as sequenced in a study of blood T cell repertoires in COVID-19. Only in-frame clones appear in the TCRdb table, and some are missing; sequencing was by immunoSEQ multiplex PCR. The table shows 250,000 to 300,000 clones, with 86% occurring only once. Sequencing input: peripheral blood. Receptor source: a woman aged 25 to 39 with COVID-19, enrolled during active disease.

V is TRBV15 and J is TRBJ2-7; 9 bases align to TRBD2. Unmatched junction bases numbered 13, after V lost 1 base and J lost 6 bases. The germline CDR1 and CDR2 sequences are LNHNV and YYDKDF (reference sequence). This CDR3 spans 17 amino acids. CDR3 sequence reads: CATSRALVSSGASEQYF. DNA of the CDR3: TGTGCCACCAGCAGAGCTCTCGTGTCTAGCGGGGCTTCCGAGCAGTACTTC. Together with reference TRBV15 and TRBJ2-7, the CDR3 gives the full variable domain: DAMVIQNPRYQVTQFGKPVTLSCSQTLNHNVMYWYQQKSSQAPKLLFHYYDKDFNNEADTPDNFQSRRPNTSFCFLDIRSPGLGDTAMYLCATSRALVSSGASEQYFGPGTRLTVT.

The CDR3 DNA reads TGTGCCAGCAGCTTATCCGTAAACACTGAAGCTTTCTTT. Protein: CASSLSVNTEAFF. V usage is TRBV13 and J usage is TRBJ1-1, with D uncertain. V dropped 2 bases and J dropped 2 bases, with 6 bases sitting between them. The length of the CDR3 is 13 residues. Germline CDR1 and CDR2: PRHDT and FYEKMQ (reference sequence).

The V call is TRBV27, the J call TRBJ1-1, with D tentatively TRBD1 (6 bases). Germline lookup yields CDR1 MNHEY and CDR2 SMNVEV (reference sequence). The CDR3 has 12 amino acids. V dropped 2 bases and J dropped 8 bases, with 9 bases sitting between them. The DNA of the CDR3 is TGTGCCAGCAGTTTACCCACAGGGGAAGCTTTCTTT. The encoded protein is CASSLPTGEAFF.

This chain links TRBV6-5 with TRBJ2-1; 7 bases match TRBD2. V trimming: 6 bases; J trimming: 8 bases; junction bases outside the gene matches: 4. Germline-derived CDR1 and CDR2 are MNHEY and SVGAGI. The CDR3 is 12 residues long. The CDR3, as DNA: TGTGCCAGCAGGGGCGGGGGTGATGAGCAGTTCTTC. This sequence encodes CASRGGGDEQFF.

The chain employs TRBV7-8 and TRBJ1-2, with a tentative D call TRBD1 (6 bases). The V gene lost 4 bases and the J gene lost 0 bases, with 21 bases spanning the gap. The germline CDR1 and CDR2 sequences are SGHVS and FQNEAQ. The CDR3 extends over 18 amino acids. As DNA, the CDR3 is TGTGCCAGCAGCTCAACACAGCGTATGGACAGCCCTAACTATGGCTACACCTTC. Amino acids: CASSSTQRMDSPNYGYTF.

This clone was picked up a small number of times. DNA of the CDR3: TGTGCCATCAAGGGACAGGGGGAAGATACGCAGTATTTT. Amino acids: CAIKGQGEDTQYF. The rearrangement uses TRBV19 and TRBJ2-3; TRBD1 matches at 11 bases. The CDR3 contains 13 residues. CDR1 LNHDA and CDR2 SQIVND come from the germline V gene (reference sequence). J gave up 5 bases and V 10 bases, and 5 bases lay outside the gene matches. Combining the CDR3 with reference TRBV19 and TRBJ2-3 gives the whole variable domain DGGITQSPKYLFRKEGQNVTLSCEQNLNHDAMYWYRQDPGQGLRLIYYSQIVNDFQKGDIAEGYSVSREKKESFPLTVTSAQKNPTAFYLCAIKGQGEDTQYFGPGTRLTVL.

The gene calls are TRBV27 and TRBJ1-2; D is perhaps TRBD1 (5 bases). Germline loops: CDR1 MNHEY, CDR2 SMNVEV (reference sequence). The length of the CDR3 is 15 residues. V lost 3 bases and J lost 4, with 15 bases in between. CDR3 loop: CASSFSRGGGYGYTF. The CDR3 nucleotides are TGTGCCAGCAGTTTTTCACGGGGGGGAGGCTATGGCTACACCTTC.

The rearrangement uses TRBV7-8 and TRBJ1-1; D ambiguous. Trimming took off 4 bases at V and 4 bases at J, with 10 bases between the two ends. The CDR3 spans 13 residues. Germline CDR1 SGHVS, CDR2 FQNEAQ. The CDR3 sequence is CASSSWGGTEAFF. CDR3 bases: TGTGCCAGCAGCTCCTGGGGAGGCACTGAAGCTTTCTTT.

In this sample, this clone turned up once. The chain links TRBV19 to TRBJ2-7, with a possible D match to TRBD1 (5 bases). V was cut by 0 bases and J by 6 bases, with 9 bases left in between. Germline V gene sequence: CDR1 LNHDA, CDR2 SQIVND (reference sequence). This CDR3 spans 13 amino acids. The CDR3 here is CASSIDQGLEQYF. The CDR3 coding sequence is TGTGCCAGTAGTATAGATCAGGGTCTCGAGCAGTACTTC.

This chain links TRBV7-6 with TRBJ2-7; maybe TRBD1 (6 bases). The V and J ends lost 1 base and 5 bases respectively, with 12 bases between them. Germline assignment: CDR1 SGHVS and CDR2 FNYEAQ. The length of the CDR3 is 14 residues. The CDR3 region is CASSLGIQGHEQYF. CDR3 nucleotides: TGTGCCAGCAGCTTAGGTATACAGGGCCACGAGCAGTACTTC.

The CDR3: CASSEPGTGHREQYF. In DNA form, the CDR3 reads TGTGCCAGCAGCGAACCCGGGACAGGGCATCGGGAGCAGTACTTC. The chain employs TRBV3-1 (or the pseudogene TRBV3-2) and TRBJ2-7, with TRBD1 matching over 9 bases. The CDR3 totals 15 residues. Germline values: CDR1 LGHDT, CDR2 YNNKEL (reference sequence). J was trimmed by 7 bases and V by 5 bases; bases with no gene match: 12.

The CDR3 nucleotides read TGTGCCAGTAGTATATACGGGACAGGCCCCTACGAGCAGTACTTC. Amino acids: CASSIYGTGPYEQYF. The chain employs TRBV19 and TRBJ2-7; 8 bases map to TRBD1. The CDR3 totals 15 residues. Per the germline V gene, CDR1 is LNHDA and CDR2 is SQIVND (reference sequence). J was trimmed by 2 bases and V by 2 bases; bases with no gene match: 5.

The rearrangement joins TRBV13 to TRBJ2-5, with D unclear. The V and J ends lost 2 bases and 4 bases respectively, with 5 bases between them. The CDR3 consists of 12 residues. CDR1 and CDR2 (germline): PRHDT, FYEKMQ (reference sequence). CDR3 region: CASSLLGETQYF. CDR3 nucleotide sequence: TGTGCCAGCAGCTTACTCGGAGAGACCCAGTACTTC.

The genes are TRBV27 and TRBJ2-7; 9 bases match TRBD1. The CDR3 consists of 15 residues. J was trimmed by 4 bases and V by 5 bases; bases with no gene match: 9. The germline V gene encodes CDR1 MNHEY and CDR2 SMNVEV (reference sequence). CDR3 region: CASSPRGTGWYEQYF. The CDR3 DNA follows: TGTGCCAGCAGTCCCCGGGGGACAGGGTGGTACGAGCAGTACTTC.

The chain is built from TRBV7-2 and TRBJ2-1; the match to TRBD1 covers 7 bases. From germline, CDR1 is SGHTA and CDR2 FQGNSA. With V trimmed by 4 bases and J by 4 bases, 4 bases remained unmatched. The CDR3 runs 14 residues. For the CDR3, the DNA is TGTGCCAGCAGCTACCCGGGACAGTACAATGAGCAGTTCTTC. Amino acid sequence: CASSYPGQYNEQFF.

The rearrangement links TRBV19 to TRBJ2-3, with D maybe TRBD2 (6 bases). V lost 5 bases and J 6 bases, leaving 18 bases between the germline ends. The CDR3 runs to 15 residues. Germline-derived CDR1 and CDR2 are LNHDA and SQIVND (reference sequence). The CDR3 DNA follows: TGTGCCAGTAGTTCTCCGGGCTGGGGGGTTGATACGCAGTATTTT. It translates to CASSSPGWGVDTQYF.

V and J are TRBV28 and TRBJ2-5, with 8 positions matching TRBD2. CDR1 is MDHEN, CDR2 SYDVKM, per germline. J gave up 2 bases and V 2 bases, and 13 bases lay outside the gene matches. The CDR3 is 18 amino acids. CDR3 DNA sequence: TGTGCCAGCAGTTTAAGGGTCTCGGGGGGGCCCTGGCAAGAGACCCAGTACTTC. Residues: CASSLRVSGGPWQETQYF.

The chain carries TRBV7-6 and TRBJ2-7; 8 bases align to TRBD1. This CDR3 spans 15 amino acids. Germline CDR1 and CDR2: SGHVS and FNYEAQ. After removal of 6 bases from V and 4 bases from J, the junction contained 11 bases not matched to a gene. CDR3 DNA sequence: TGTGCCAGCAGTACTGACCTGGGACAGGAGTACGAGCAGTACTTC. It codes for CASSTDLGQEYEQYF.

This clone was seen a handful of times. The V and J genes are TRBV7-8 and TRBJ2-1, with D maybe TRBD2 (6 bases). V lost 5 bases and J 5 bases, leaving 10 bases between the germline ends. The CDR3 spans 13 residues. CDR1 and CDR2 (germline): SGHVS, FQNEAQ. The CDR3 region is CASSPGLDNEQFF. Here the CDR3 DNA reads TGTGCCAGCAGCCCGGGACTTGACAATGAGCAGTTCTTC.

J is TRBJ2-3 and V is TRBV28; 11 nucleotides match TRBD2. Germline CDR1 MDHEN, CDR2 SYDVKM. The J segment lost 6 bases and the V segment lost 4 bases, leaving 6 bases of the junction unmatched. This CDR3 comprises 15 residues. This CDR3 reads CASSSLAGGLDTQYF. The CDR3 DNA reads as TGTGCCAGCAGTTCCCTAGCGGGGGGCCTGGATACGCAGTATTTT. Full variable domain (missing parts from reference TRBV28 and TRBJ2-3): DVKVTQSSRYLVKRTGEKVFLECVQDMDHENMFWYRQDPGLGLRLIYFSYDVKMKEKGDIPEGYSVSREKKERFSLILESASTNQTSMYLCASSSLAGGLDTQYFGPGTRLTVL.